Each of the 26 T cell receptor beta chains below was sequenced from the same sample in a study of T cell changes during pregnancy in multiple sclerosis. Measured with immunoSEQ multiplex PCR; TCRdb has only the in-frame clones, and not every one. The sample consists of around 49,000 clones, roughly 90% of them appearing once. Sequences were derived from peripheral blood, sampled after pregnancy. The origin of the receptors is a female donor in good health, enrolled as a control in a pregnancy study.

J is TRBJ2-3 and V is TRBV11-3; D remains ambiguous. Trimming stripped 0 bases from V and 4 bases from J, with 5 bases between. CDR1 is SGHNT and CDR2 is YENEEA in the germline V gene. This CDR3 is built from 13 residues. The CDR3 bases are TGTGCCAGCAGCTTAGATTTATCAGATACGCAGTATTTT. This gives the protein CASSLDLSDTQYF.

This chain connects TRBV19 to TRBJ2-1, with D possibly TRBD2 on 5 matching bases. Germline-derived CDR1 and CDR2 are LNHDA and SQIVND (reference sequence). V lost 1 base and J 1 base, leaving 14 bases between the germline ends. CDR3 length: 17 amino acids. This CDR3 is CASSIAADSPSYNEQFF. The CDR3 region has the DNA TGTGCCAGTAGTATAGCGGCGGACTCCCCTTCCTACAATGAGCAGTTCTTC.

The CDR3 DNA sequence: TGTGCCAGCAGCCAAGTCGCGGAAGAATATGAAAAACTGTTTTTT. Encoded protein: CASSQVAEEYEKLFF. The genes are TRBV4-2 and TRBJ1-4, with D uncertain. The V and J ends lost 1 base and 6 bases respectively, with 12 bases between them. CDR1 is LGHNA and CDR2 is YNFKEQ in the germline V gene. The CDR3 loop spans 15 amino acids.

V usage is TRBV6-6 and J usage is TRBJ2-7; 11 nucleotides match TRBD1. Germline trimming cut 3 bases from V and 6 bases from J; bases unmatched to any gene: 7. The CDR3 is 15 amino acids. Germline V gene sequence: CDR1 MNHNY, CDR2 SVGAGI (reference sequence). CDR3 coding DNA: TGTGCCAGCAGTTATGAGGGGACAGGGGGGTTCGAGCAGTACTTC. Its protein product is CASSYEGTGGFEQYF.

The chain uses TRBV4-2 and TRBJ1-4; weak D call: TRBD1 (6 bases). The CDR3 totals 17 residues. V was cut by 1 base and J by 7 bases, with 19 bases left in between. Looked up from germline, CDR1 is LGHNA and CDR2 is YNFKEQ. The CDR3 sequence: CASSQGEARDTGEKLFF. The CDR3 DNA sequence: TGTGCCAGCAGCCAAGGAGAGGCCCGGGACACAGGTGAAAAACTGTTTTTT.

The V gene is TRBV7-3, the J gene TRBJ2-3, with 9 bases identical to TRBD1. CDR1 is SGHTA and CDR2 is FQGTGA in the germline V gene. V shed 4 bases, J shed 3 bases, and the junction held 2 bases outside the gene matches. The CDR3 has 14 amino acids. The CDR3 here is CASSSGTGTDTQYF. Written as DNA, the CDR3 is TGTGCCAGCAGCTCCGGGACAGGGACAGATACGCAGTATTTT.

This clone was picked up one time. V is TRBV14 and J is TRBJ2-5; D might be TRBD1 (5 bases). The CDR3 is 15 residues long. V dropped 1 base and J dropped 4 bases, with 13 bases sitting between them. The germline CDR1 and CDR2 sequences are SGHDN and FVKESK. The CDR3 sequence is CASSQVWGQGETQYF. The CDR3 DNA reads as TGTGCCAGCAGCCAAGTGTGGGGCCAGGGAGAGACCCAGTACTTC.

The chain has TRBV30 and TRBJ2-1; 10 bases are a match to TRBD2. Germline-derived CDR1 and CDR2 are GTSNPN and SVGIG (reference sequence). After removal of 4 bases from V and 7 bases from J, the junction contained 13 bases not matched to a gene. This CDR3 comprises 16 residues. The CDR3 nucleotides are TGTGCCTGGACTAGCGGGAGATTGAATCTTAGGAATGAGCAGTTCTTC. This codes for CAWTSGRLNLRNEQFF.

V usage is TRBV6-5 and J usage is TRBJ2-5; tentative D call: TRBD1 (5 bases). This CDR3 has 12 residues. Germline V gene data show CDR1 as MNHEY and CDR2 as SVGAGI. The V and J ends lost 6 bases and 3 bases respectively, with 8 bases between them. The CDR3 region has the DNA TGTGCCAGCAGGACAGTAGAAGAGACCCAGTACTTC. It is translated as CASRTVEETQYF.

The chain uses TRBV7-9 and TRBJ2-5; no definite D call. The CDR3 runs 16 residues. The V gene's germline CDR1 is SEHNR and CDR2 FQNEAQ (reference sequence). V gave up 5 bases and J gave up 4 bases, with 20 bases separating them. The CDR3 nucleotides read TGTGCCAGCAGCCCCGCAGGTCCCTGGATTGGAGAGACCCAGTACTTC. It translates to CASSPAGPWIGETQYF.

CDR3 bases: TGTGCCAGCAGTTCCCGTCACGGGGGGGCAGGGGATACGCAGTATTTT. It encodes CASSSRHGGAGDTQYF. The chain combines TRBV7-2 with TRBJ2-3; TRBD2 agrees at 8 bases. The length of the CDR3 is 16 residues. Trimming at V came to 6 bases and at J to 6 bases, leaving 14 bases not matched to a gene. The germline V gene encodes CDR1 SGHTA and CDR2 FQGNSA.

The rearrangement joins TRBV11-3 to TRBJ2-2; 10 nucleotides align to TRBD2. The CDR3 covers 16 residues. CDR1 SGHNT and CDR2 YENEEA come from the germline V gene. The trim removed 1 base at V and 4 bases at J, leaving 3 bases unmatched. As DNA, the CDR3 is TGTGCCAGCAGCTTAGGGACTAGCGGTGTCACCGGGGAGCTGTTTTTT. Protein product: CASSLGTSGVTGELFF.

This clone was picked up one time. The chain links TRBV28 to TRBJ1-1, with 12 bases matching TRBD1. The CDR3 covers 19 residues. J was trimmed by 3 bases and V by 5 bases; bases with no gene match: 16. Per the germline V gene, CDR1 is MDHEN and CDR2 is SYDVKM. CDR3 region: CASSTLGTGGPSEHTEAFF. DNA of the CDR3: TGTGCCAGCAGTACCCTCGGGACAGGGGGCCCCTCGGAGCACACTGAAGCTTTCTTT.

The chain carries TRBV4-1 and TRBJ2-1, with 8 bases fitting TRBD2. J gave up 8 bases and V 4 bases, and 10 bases lay outside the gene matches. CDR1 is MGHRA and CDR2 is YSYEKL in the germline V gene. This CDR3 spans 15 amino acids. The CDR3 coding sequence is TGCGCCAGCAGCCCAGAGGGTAGCGGGAACGATGAGCAGTTCTTC. It codes for CASSPEGSGNDEQFF.

The genes are TRBV9 and TRBJ1-6; 9 positions agree with TRBD1. Germline V gene lookup returns CDR1 SGDLS and CDR2 YYNGEE. The CDR3 runs 15 residues. After removal of 3 bases from V and 9 bases from J, the junction contained 7 bases not matched to a gene. The CDR3 sequence is CASSARTGVGSPLHF. CDR3 bases: TGTGCCAGCAGCGCGAGGACAGGGGTTGGTTCACCCCTCCACTTT.

This chain links TRBV29-1 with TRBJ2-1, with 9 bases aligning to TRBD2. The CDR3 spans 14 residues. Germline V lookup: CDR1 SQVTM, CDR2 ANQGSEA. The trim removed 1 base at V and 9 bases at J, leaving 7 bases unmatched. The CDR3: CSVEVRGGAVEQFF. CDR3 nucleotides: TGCAGCGTTGAAGTTCGCGGGGGGGCTGTTGAGCAGTTCTTC.

The CDR3 DNA follows: TGTGCCAGTTGGTTGGGAGGCACAGATACGCAGTATTTT. Its protein is CASWLGGTDTQYF. The rearrangement uses TRBV6-1 and TRBJ2-3, with D maybe TRBD2 (5 bases). Trimming took 9 bases from V and 1 from J, leaving 11 bases between them. The CDR3 spans 13 residues. Germline V gene sequence: CDR1 MNHNS, CDR2 SASEGT.

CDR3 nucleotide sequence: TGTGCCAGCAGTCCCCAATCCCTGGACAGGGGGCGCGAAAAACTGTTTTTT. It codes for CASSPQSLDRGREKLFF. This chain uses TRBV27 with TRBJ1-4; TRBD1 matches 11 bases. J gave up 8 bases and V 5 bases, and 13 bases lay outside the gene matches. The CDR3 has 17 amino acids. The germline CDR1 and CDR2 sequences are MNHEY and SMNVEV (reference sequence).

The rearrangement links TRBV27 to TRBJ2-1; possibly TRBD2 for D (6 bases). The CDR3 sequence is 14 residues long. The germline CDR1 and CDR2 sequences are MNHEY and SMNVEV (reference sequence). The ends were cut back, 3 bases at V and 10 bases at J, with 16 bases in the middle. The CDR3 DNA reads TGTGCCAGCAGTTTGGGCGGGAATACAAGGGAGCAGTTCTTC. Its translation: CASSLGGNTREQFF.

Comment on this clone: At one of its ends the junction is not consistent with the germline gene, which may arise from a read error. V is TRBV7-7 and J is TRBJ1-1; D is possibly TRBD1 (5 bases). The CDR3 runs 15 residues. Germline V gene lookup returns CDR1 SSHAT and CDR2 FNYEAQ (reference sequence). This CDR3 reads CAGRGVTSKRTEAFF. The CDR3 DNA follows: TGTGCCGGCAGAGGGGTGACAAGTAAAAGGACTGAAGCTTTCTTT. Full variable domain (outside the CDR3, taken from reference TRBV7-7 and TRBJ1-1): GAGVSQSPRYKVTKRGQDVTLRCDPISSHATLYWYQQALGQGPEFLTYFNYEAQPDKSGLPSDRFSAERPEGSISTLTIQRTEQRDSAMYRCAGRGVTSKRTEAFFGQGTRLTVV.

The CDR3 sequence: CASSYSIDMHNEQFF. CDR3 in DNA: TGTGCCAGCAGTTACTCGATAGACATGCACAATGAGCAGTTCTTC. The V gene is TRBV6-5, the J gene TRBJ2-1; D not certain. V was clipped by 0 bases and J by 5 bases, with 11 bases between them. This CDR3 contains 15 residues. The V gene's germline CDR1 is MNHEY and CDR2 SVGAGI.

This chain connects TRBV27 to TRBJ2-3; D is ambiguous. V gave up 7 bases and J gave up 5 bases, with 28 bases separating them. CDR3 length: 18 amino acids. Germline V CDR1 and CDR2: MNHEY, SMNVEV (reference sequence). DNA of the CDR3: TGTGCCAGCAAATCTTTCCCCCCGACCAGATCTCTAGGAGATACGCAGTATTTT. This gives the protein CASKSFPPTRSLGDTQYF.

CDR3 loop: CASSVGLNQPQHF. CDR3 coding DNA: TGTGCCAGCAGCGTAGGACTCAATCAGCCCCAGCATTTT. The rearrangement uses TRBV9 and TRBJ1-5; D is uncertain. The CDR3 is made up of 13 amino acids. Germline values: CDR1 SGDLS, CDR2 YYNGEE. V was trimmed by 0 bases and J by 3 bases, leaving 4 bases between them.

The V and J genes are TRBV6-5 and TRBJ1-1, with 8 bases that match TRBD1. J was trimmed by 7 bases and V by 6 bases; bases with no gene match: 7. Germline assignment: CDR1 MNHEY and CDR2 SVGAGI. The CDR3 runs to 13 residues. The CDR3 DNA sequence: TGTGCCAGCAGCAAACCGACAGGGGATGAAGCTTTCTTT. Translation: CASSKPTGDEAFF.

V gene TRBV18 combines with J gene TRBJ2-3, with a tentative D call TRBD1 (6 bases). V dropped 3 bases and J dropped 2 bases, with 21 bases sitting between them. The CDR3 is made up of 18 amino acids. The germline V gene encodes CDR1 KGHSH and CDR2 LQKENI. Here the CDR3 reads CASSPLPDSGDHTDTQYF. The CDR3 DNA is TGTGCCAGCTCACCCCTCCCGGACTCAGGGGACCACACAGATACGCAGTATTTT.

This clone appeared a single time. This rearrangement joins TRBV5-5 to TRBJ2-7, with 8 bases fitting TRBD1. CDR1 is SGHKS, CDR2 YYEKEE, per germline (reference sequence). Trimming took 2 bases from V and 1 from J; bases not matched to a gene: 8. The CDR3 loop spans 16 amino acids. The CDR3 region has the DNA TGTGCCAGCAGCTTACCCGACAGGGGTTTTTCCTACGAGCAGTACTTC. Its translation: CASSLPDRGFSYEQYF.